The clone carrying this T cell receptor beta chain was seen once. TCRdb independently ran MiXCR on the RT-PCR reads; one entry per CDR3 protein. The sample carries about 520,000 distinct CDR3 sequences, roughly 7.6% recorded once. This sample is drawn from a study of response to subunit inactivated influenza vaccine. CDR1 and CDR2 from the germline V gene are DFQATT and SNEGSKA (reference sequence). V lost 3 bases, J lost 6 bases, and 9 bases lay in between. CDR3 size: 12 residues. The gene calls are TRBV20-1 and TRBJ2-1; D not resolved. This TCR derives from a man in his fifties or sixties who received an inactivated influenza vaccine. Sequencing was performed on PBMCs from blood, taken less than 30 months after vaccination. This CDR3 is CSASRVINEQFF. The CDR3 DNA is TGCAGTGCTAGTCGAGTTATCAATGAGCAGTTCTTC.